This T cell receptor (beta chain) was recorded in a study of blood T cell repertoires in COVID-19. For the study at large: Sites in the United States, Italy and Spain provided acute and convalescent COVID-19 samples.

Looked up from germline, CDR1 is MDHEN and CDR2 is SYDVKM. V was pared by 2 bases and J by 4 bases, with 5 bases of the junction left unmatched. CDR3 length: 15 amino acids. Methods used by the authors: Reference gene primer amplification yielded estimated nucleated cell counts. The data were produced by immunoSEQ multiplex PCR, yet TCRdb's version contains in-frame clones alone and is incomplete. V and J calls and clone size are copied from that table; D and trimming were computed from the DNA. This sample has 110,000 to 150,000 clones, with 88% found just once. Material: peripheral blood. This TCR was sampled from a man between 65 and 85 years old with acute or convalescent COVID-19. The genes are TRBV28 and TRBJ1-1, with 9 bases identical to TRBD1. The chain's CDR3 is CASSLGDRVVTEAFF. The CDR3 DNA sequence: TGTGCCAGCAGTTTAGGGGACAGGGTAGTCACTGAAGCTTTCTTT.